This entry describes one TCR beta chain. Its antigen remains unknown. The data stem from a study of radiotherapy plus CTLA-4 blockade in lung cancer. Study information: For about 19% of patients, objective responses occurred, and roughly 31% had disease control.

The table came from immunoSEQ multiplex PCR; TCRdb's copy has only in-frame clones and leaves some out. Of tens of thousands of clones listed, more than 75% are singletons. Germline values: CDR1 KGHSH, CDR2 LQKENI. Between the trimmed V and J ends, which lost 5 bases and 12 bases, there was a span of 16 bases. The CDR3 has 12 residues. Focal radiation was given together with CTLA-4 blockade (ipilimumab) to patients with chemo-refractory metastatic non-small-cell lung cancer. Study-wide results and limits: Expansion in blood of tumor-derived TCR clones was seen after radiotherapy plus ipilimumab. It was early blood T cell clone dynamics, with interferon-beta, that reportedly best predicted response.

This sequence joins TRBV18 and TRBJ1-2, with no clear D. The specimen was peripheral blood, collected from a patient treated with radiotherapy plus ipilimumab. The source is a human donor with non-small cell lung cancer that progressed on radiotherapy plus ipilimumab. The CDR3 DNA sequence: TGTGCCAGCTCATACCAAAATACGCCCAACACCTTC. Encoded protein: CASSYQNTPNTF.